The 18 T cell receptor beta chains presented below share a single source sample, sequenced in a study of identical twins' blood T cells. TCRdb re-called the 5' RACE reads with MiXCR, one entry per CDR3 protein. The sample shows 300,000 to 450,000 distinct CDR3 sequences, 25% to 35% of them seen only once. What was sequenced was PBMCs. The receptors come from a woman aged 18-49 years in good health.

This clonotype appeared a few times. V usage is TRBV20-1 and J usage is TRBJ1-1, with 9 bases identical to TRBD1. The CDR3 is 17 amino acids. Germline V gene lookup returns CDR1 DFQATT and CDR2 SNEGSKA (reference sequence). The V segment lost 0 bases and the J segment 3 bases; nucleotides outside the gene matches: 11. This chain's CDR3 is CSARDGQGLTRDTEAFF. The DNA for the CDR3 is TGCAGTGCTAGAGATGGACAGGGGCTTACTAGGGACACTGAAGCTTTCTTT.

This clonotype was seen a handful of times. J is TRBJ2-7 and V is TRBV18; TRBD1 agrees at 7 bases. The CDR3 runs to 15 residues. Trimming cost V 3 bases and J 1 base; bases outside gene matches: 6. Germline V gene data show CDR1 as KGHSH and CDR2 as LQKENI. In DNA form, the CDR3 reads TGTGCCAGCTCACCGCGCGCGGACAGGTCCTACGAGCAGTACTTC. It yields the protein CASSPRADRSYEQYF.

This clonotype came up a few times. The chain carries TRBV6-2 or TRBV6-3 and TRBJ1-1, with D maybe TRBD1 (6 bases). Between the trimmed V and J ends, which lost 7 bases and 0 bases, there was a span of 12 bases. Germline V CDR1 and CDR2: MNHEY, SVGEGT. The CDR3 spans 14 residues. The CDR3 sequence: CASTKGHLNTEAFF. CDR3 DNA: TGTGCCAGCACTAAGGGACATCTGAACACTGAAGCTTTCTTT.

The chain's CDR3 is CASSQTRQWRYEQYF. The CDR3 DNA is TGTGCCAGCAGCCAGACCCGACAGTGGCGCTACGAGCAGTACTTC. This sequence joins TRBV11-2 and TRBJ2-7; D is perhaps TRBD1 (5 bases). Germline V CDR1 and CDR2: SGHAT, FQNNGV. The CDR3 has 15 residues. The V end lost 5 bases, the J end lost 3 bases, and 17 bases lay between the germline ends.

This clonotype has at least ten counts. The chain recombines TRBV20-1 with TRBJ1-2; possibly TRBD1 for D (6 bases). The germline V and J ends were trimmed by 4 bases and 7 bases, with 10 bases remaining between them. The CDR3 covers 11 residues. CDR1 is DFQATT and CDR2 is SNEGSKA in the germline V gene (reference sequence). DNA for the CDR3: TGCAGTGCTACAGGGGTGGGTGGCTACACCTTC. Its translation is CSATGVGGYTF.

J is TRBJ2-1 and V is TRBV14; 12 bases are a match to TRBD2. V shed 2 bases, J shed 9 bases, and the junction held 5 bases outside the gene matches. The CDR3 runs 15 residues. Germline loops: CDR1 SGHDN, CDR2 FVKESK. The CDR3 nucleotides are TGTGCCAGCAGCCAATTCCGGACTAGCGGGGTTGAGCAGTTCTTC. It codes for CASSQFRTSGVEQFF.

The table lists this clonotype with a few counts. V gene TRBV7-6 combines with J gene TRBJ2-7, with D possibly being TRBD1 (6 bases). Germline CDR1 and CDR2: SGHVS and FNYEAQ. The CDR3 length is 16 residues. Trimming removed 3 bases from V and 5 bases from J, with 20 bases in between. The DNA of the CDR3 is TGTGCCAGCAGCTTGGAACAGGGAATTGTTCTAAACGAGCAGTACTTC. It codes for CASSLEQGIVLNEQYF.

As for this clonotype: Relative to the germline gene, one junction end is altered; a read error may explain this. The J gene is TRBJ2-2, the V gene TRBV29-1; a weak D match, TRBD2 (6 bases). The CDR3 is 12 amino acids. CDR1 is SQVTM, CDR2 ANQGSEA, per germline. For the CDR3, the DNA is TGCAGCGTTGATGGGGGGACCGAGGAGCTGTTTTTT. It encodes CSVDGGTEELFF.

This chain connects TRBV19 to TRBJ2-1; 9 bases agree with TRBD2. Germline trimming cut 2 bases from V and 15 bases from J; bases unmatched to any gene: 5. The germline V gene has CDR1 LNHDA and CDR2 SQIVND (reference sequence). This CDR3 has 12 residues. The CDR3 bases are TGTGCCAGTAGTATACCGCTAGCGGGGCCGTTCTTC. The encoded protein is CASSIPLAGPFF.

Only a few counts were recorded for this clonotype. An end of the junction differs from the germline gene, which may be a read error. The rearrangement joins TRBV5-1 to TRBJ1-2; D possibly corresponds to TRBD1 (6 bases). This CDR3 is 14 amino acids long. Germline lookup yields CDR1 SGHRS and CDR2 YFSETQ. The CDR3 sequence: CAGRWDTGGYGYTF. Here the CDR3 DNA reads TGCGCCGGCAGATGGGACACCGGGGGCTATGGCTACACCTTC.

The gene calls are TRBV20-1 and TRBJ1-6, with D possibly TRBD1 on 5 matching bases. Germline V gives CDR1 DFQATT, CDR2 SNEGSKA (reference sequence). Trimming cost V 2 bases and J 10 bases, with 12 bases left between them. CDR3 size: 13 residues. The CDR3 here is CSARQGGDSPLHF. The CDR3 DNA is TGCAGTGCTAGACAAGGAGGGGACTCACCCCTCCACTTT.

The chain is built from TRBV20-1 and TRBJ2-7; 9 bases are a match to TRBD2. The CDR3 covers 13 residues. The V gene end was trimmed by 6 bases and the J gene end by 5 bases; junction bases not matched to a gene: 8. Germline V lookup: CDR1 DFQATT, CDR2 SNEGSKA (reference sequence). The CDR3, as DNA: TGCAGTGCCCTGATAGCGGGAGTCAACGAGCAGTACTTC. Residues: CSALIAGVNEQYF.

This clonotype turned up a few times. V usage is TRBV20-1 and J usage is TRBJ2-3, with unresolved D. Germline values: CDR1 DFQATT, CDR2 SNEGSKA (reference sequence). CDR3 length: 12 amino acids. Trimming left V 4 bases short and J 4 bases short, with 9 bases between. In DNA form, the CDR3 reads TGCAGTGCTATGCTAGATGCAGATACGCAGTATTTT. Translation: CSAMLDADTQYF.

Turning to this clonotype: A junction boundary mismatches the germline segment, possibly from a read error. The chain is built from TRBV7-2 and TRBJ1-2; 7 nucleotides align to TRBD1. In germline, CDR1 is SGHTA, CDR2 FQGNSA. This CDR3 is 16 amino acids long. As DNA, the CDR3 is TGTGTCAGCAGCTTAGATTACAGGGGTGGTAACTATGGCTACACCTTC. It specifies CVSSLDYRGGNYGYTF.

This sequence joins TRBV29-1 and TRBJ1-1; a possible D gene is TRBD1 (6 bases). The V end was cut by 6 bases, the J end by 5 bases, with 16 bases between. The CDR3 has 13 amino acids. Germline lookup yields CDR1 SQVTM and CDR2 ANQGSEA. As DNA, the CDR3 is TGCAGCGTGGGGCAGGGGTTAGGTACTGAAGCTTTCTTT. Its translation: CSVGQGLGTEAFF.

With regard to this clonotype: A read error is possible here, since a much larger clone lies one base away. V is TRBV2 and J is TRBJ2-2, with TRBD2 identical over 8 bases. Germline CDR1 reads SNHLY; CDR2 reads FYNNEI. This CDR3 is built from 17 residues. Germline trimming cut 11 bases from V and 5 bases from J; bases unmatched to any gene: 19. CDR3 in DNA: TGTGCCTGCAATGCACCCCTGGGACTAGTGGGTACCGGGGAGCTGTTTTTT. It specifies CACNAPLGLVGTGELFF.

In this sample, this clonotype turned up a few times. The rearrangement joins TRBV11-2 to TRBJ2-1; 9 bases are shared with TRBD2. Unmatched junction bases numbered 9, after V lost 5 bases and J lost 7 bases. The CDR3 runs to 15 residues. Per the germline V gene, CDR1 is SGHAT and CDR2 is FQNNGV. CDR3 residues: CASSPLAGARNEQFF. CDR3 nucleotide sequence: TGTGCCAGCAGCCCATTAGCGGGGGCCAGGAATGAGCAGTTCTTC.

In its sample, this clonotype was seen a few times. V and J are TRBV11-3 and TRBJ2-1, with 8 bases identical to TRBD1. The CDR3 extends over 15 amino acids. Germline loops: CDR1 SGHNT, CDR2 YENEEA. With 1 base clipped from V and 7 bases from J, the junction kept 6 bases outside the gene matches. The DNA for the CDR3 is TGTGCCAGCAGCTTAGCCCGGACAGGGATAAATGAGCAGTTCTTC. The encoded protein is CASSLARTGINEQFF.